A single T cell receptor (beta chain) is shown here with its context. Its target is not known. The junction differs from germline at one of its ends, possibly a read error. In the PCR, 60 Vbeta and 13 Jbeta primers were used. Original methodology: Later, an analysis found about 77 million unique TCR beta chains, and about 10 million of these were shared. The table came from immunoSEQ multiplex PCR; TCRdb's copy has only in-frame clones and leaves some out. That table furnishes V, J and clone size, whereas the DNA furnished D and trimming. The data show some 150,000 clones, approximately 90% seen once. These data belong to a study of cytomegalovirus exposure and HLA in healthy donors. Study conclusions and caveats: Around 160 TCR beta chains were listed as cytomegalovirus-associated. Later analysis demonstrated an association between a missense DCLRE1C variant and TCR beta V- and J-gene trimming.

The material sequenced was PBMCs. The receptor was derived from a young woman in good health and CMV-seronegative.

This CDR3 reads CAIRPHSHQETQYF. CDR3 bases: TGTGCTATCAGGCCCCACAGCCACCAAGAGACCCAGTACTTC. The J gene is TRBJ2-5, the V gene TRBV10-3, with D unclear. CDR1 and CDR2 from the germline V gene are ENHRY and SYGVKD. This CDR3 is 14 amino acids long.